These T cell receptor beta chains were read from a single sample in a study of T-cell reconstitution after alpha-beta-depleted transplantation in children. One entry per CDR3 protein results from TCRdb running MiXCR on the PCR reads. The table records some 300,000 distinct CDR3 sequences, 10% of them present only once. This specimen was PBMCs from the stem cell graft donor, taken from the stem cell graft. These receptor sequences come from a human donor who donated a stem cell graft to a child with acute lymphoblastic leukemia. Both conserved end residues are part of each CDR3. The D gene is left open where the match is weak. Rows may omit the clone size; those that give it use once, few, many or a size class.

NA,17,TRBV10-3,NA,TRBJ1-5,CAISESKAGNSDQPQHF,TGTGCCATCAGTGAGTCGAAGGCCGGGAACAGCGATCAGCCCCAGCATTTT
few,13,TRBV20-1,NA,TRBJ2-5,CSARYGSGETQYF,TGCAGTGCTAGATACGGGAGCGGGGAGACCCAGTACTTC
NA,16,TRBV4-2,NA,TRBJ2-1,CASSEGWGTSYNEQFF,TGTGCCAGCAGCGAAGGGTGGGGGACCTCCTACAATGAGCAGTTCTTC
few,15,TRBV20-1,NA,TRBJ2-7,CSASVNRPLGYEQYF,TGCAGTGCTAGTGTAAACAGGCCTTTGGGATACGAGCAGTACTTC
once,15,TRBV18,NA,TRBJ1-2,CASSHPTEANYGYTF,TGTGCCAGCTCACACCCGACGGAAGCTAACTATGGCTACACCTTC
few,13,TRBV15,NA,TRBJ1-1,CATSRGPLAEAFF,TGTGCCACCAGCAGAGGCCCTCTCGCTGAAGCTTTCTTT
few,15,TRBV18,NA,TRBJ2-1,CASCRERGGDNEQFF,TGTGCCAGTTGTCGGGAACGGGGCGGCGACAATGAGCAGTTCTTC
many,14,TRBV5-6,NA,TRBJ2-4,CASSLRGFKNIQYF,TGTGCCAGCAGCTTGCGAGGGTTCAAAAACATTCAGTACTTC
many,15,TRBV7-6,TRBD1,TRBJ1-2,CASSPMTGINYGYTF,TGTGCCAGCAGCCCGATGACAGGGATTAACTATGGCTACACCTTC
few,13,TRBV5-6,NA,TRBJ1-5,CASSYKGAQPQHF,TGTGCCAGCAGCTACAAGGGTGCCCAGCCCCAGCATTTT
NA,17,TRBV5-6,TRBD1,TRBJ2-1,CASSETGLGQAYNEQFF,TGTGCCAGCAGCGAAACCGGTTTAGGACAGGCCTACAATGAGCAGTTCTTC
NA,13,TRBV6-2/TRBV6-3,NA,TRBJ1-2,CASISGLGYGYTF,TGTGCCAGCATCTCGGGGTTAGGCTATGGCTACACCTTC
many,13,TRBV6-6,NA,TRBJ2-1,CASSPRTGGGQFF,TGTGCCAGCAGCCCAAGGACTGGGGGTGGGCAGTTCTTC
NA,15,TRBV4-2,TRBD2,TRBJ2-3,CASSTLAGATDTQYF,TGTGCCAGCAGCACTCTAGCGGGAGCCACAGATACGCAGTATTTT
many,17,TRBV7-9,NA,TRBJ2-2,CASSLALAASNTGELFF,TGTGCCAGCAGCTTAGCGCTGGCAGCCTCGAACACCGGGGAGCTGTTTTTT
NA,14,TRBV19,TRBD1,TRBJ2-1,CASSTTGENNEQFF,TGTGCCAGTAGTACAACAGGGGAGAACAATGAGCAGTTCTTC
many,17,TRBV28,TRBD1,TRBJ1-1,CASSLVETGQEGTEAFF,TGTGCCAGCAGTTTAGTCGAGACAGGGCAGGAGGGCACTGAAGCTTTCTTT
few,19,TRBV11-1,NA,TRBJ2-6,CASTHSPGAGFSGANVLTF,TGTGCCAGCACCCACTCCCCGGGGGCAGGGTTCTCTGGGGCCAACGTCCTGACTTTC
NA,15,TRBV6-1,TRBD1,TRBJ1-2,CAIRTGLYGNYGYTF,TGTGCCATCCGGACAGGGTTATACGGGAACTATGGCTACACCTTC
many,15,TRBV10-3,TRBD1,TRBJ2-5,CAISVPGTGRETQYF,TGTGCCATCAGCGTGCCCGGGACAGGGCGAGAGACCCAGTACTTC
few,16,TRBV4-1,NA,TRBJ1-5,CASSQDHAPLGQPQHF,TGCGCCAGCAGCCAAGATCATGCCCCCTTGGGTCAGCCCCAGCATTTT
few,14,TRBV4-1,TRBD1,TRBJ2-5,CASSQGTGDETQYF,TGCGCCAGCAGCCAGGGGACAGGGGATGAGACCCAGTACTTC
many,12,TRBV24-1,NA,TRBJ2-3,CATSDFPDTQYF,TGTGCCACCAGTGATTTCCCAGATACGCAGTATTTT
few,15,TRBV7-3,TRBD2,TRBJ2-3,CASSFQTSPTDTQYF,TGTGCCAGCAGTTTTCAGACTAGCCCCACAGATACGCAGTATTTT
NA,15,TRBV6-4,TRBD1,TRBJ2-2,CASTWRAGGTGELFF,TGTGCCAGCACTTGGCGGGCAGGGGGAACCGGGGAGCTGTTTTTT
many,13,TRBV29-1,NA,TRBJ1-5,CSAARGLNQPQHF,TGCAGCGCTGCTCGAGGGCTCAATCAGCCCCAGCATTTT
many,15,TRBV27,NA,TRBJ1-2,CASSLVQGANYGYTF,TGTGCCAGCAGTTTAGTGCAGGGAGCTAACTATGGCTACACCTTC
NA,16,TRBV27,NA,TRBJ2-3,CASSPLIPSSTDTQYF,TGTGCCAGCAGCCCCCTGATCCCCAGTAGCACAGATACGCAGTATTTT
few,13,TRBV4-3,NA,TRBJ2-1,CASSPIRGGEQFF,TGCGCCAGCAGCCCAATAAGGGGTGGTGAGCAGTTCTTC
few,15,TRBV6-2/TRBV6-3,NA,TRBJ2-7,CASSWSGPLAYEQYF,TGTGCCAGCAGTTGGAGTGGACCACTAGCCTACGAGCAGTACTTC
NA,18,TRBV4-3,TRBD2,TRBJ2-7,CASSQLRKLAGISYEQYF,TGCGCCAGCAGCCAGTTGCGAAAGCTAGCGGGGATTTCCTACGAGCAGTACTTC
many,12,TRBV6-6,NA,TRBJ2-1,CASSSPVNEQFF,TGTGCCAGCAGTTCACCCGTGAATGAGCAGTTCTTC
NA,15,TRBV12-3/TRBV12-4,TRBD2,TRBJ2-5,CASSSDLAGEETQYF,TGTGCCAGCAGTTCGGATCTAGCGGGAGAAGAGACCCAGTACTTC